This TCR beta chain was sequenced for a study of the immune and genomic landscape of osteosarcoma. Study information: Patients were about 60% male; over 70% had localized disease.

Poor-prognosis osteosarcoma patients supplied post-treatment primary, local recurrence and metastasis tumor specimens. V lost 4 bases to trimming and J lost 6 bases; unmatched junction nucleotides: 7. CDR3 length: 15 amino acids. Germline V gene data show CDR1 as SGHRS and CDR2 as YFSETQ. This clone was recorded only once. Its antigen is undetermined. Assay: immunoSEQ multiplex PCR; the TCRdb copy retains only in-frame clones and omits some. This table has fewer than 6,000 clones, 75% to 85% appearing once. The study's findings and limits: Compared with cold C1, the hot C3 cluster had higher, still-low clonality. A single dominant hyperexpanded clone appeared in 4 or 5 cases, each with <100 clonotypes. Average productive clonality was roughly 0.1, with a maximum of about 0.3.

Sequenced input: osteosarcoma tumor tissue from the lung. The source of this sequence is a human donor with osteosarcoma. The rearrangement uses TRBV5-1 and TRBJ2-3; TRBD2 agrees at 11 bases. The CDR3 region is CASSPGLAATDTQYF. CDR3 nucleotide sequence: TGCGCCAGCAGCCCGGGACTAGCGGCGACCGATACGCAGTATTTT.